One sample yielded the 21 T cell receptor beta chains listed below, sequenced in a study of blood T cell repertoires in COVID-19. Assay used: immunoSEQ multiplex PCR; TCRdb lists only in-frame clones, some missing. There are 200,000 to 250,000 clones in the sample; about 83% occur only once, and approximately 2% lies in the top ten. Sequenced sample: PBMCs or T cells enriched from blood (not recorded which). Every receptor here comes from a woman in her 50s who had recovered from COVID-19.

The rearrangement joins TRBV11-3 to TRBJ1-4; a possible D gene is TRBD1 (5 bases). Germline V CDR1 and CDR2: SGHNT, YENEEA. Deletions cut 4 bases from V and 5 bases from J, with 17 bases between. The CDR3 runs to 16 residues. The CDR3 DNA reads TGTGCCAGCAGCTCAGGACAACACACCCTGAATGAAAAACTGTTTTTT. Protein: CASSSGQHTLNEKLFF.

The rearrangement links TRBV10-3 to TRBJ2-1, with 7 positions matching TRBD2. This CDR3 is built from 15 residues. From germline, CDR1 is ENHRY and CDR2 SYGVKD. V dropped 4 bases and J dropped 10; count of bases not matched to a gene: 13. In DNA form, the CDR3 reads TGTGCCATCAGTGTACGGGCTAGCACGCGGGAGGAGCAGTTCTTC. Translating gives CAISVRASTREEQFF.

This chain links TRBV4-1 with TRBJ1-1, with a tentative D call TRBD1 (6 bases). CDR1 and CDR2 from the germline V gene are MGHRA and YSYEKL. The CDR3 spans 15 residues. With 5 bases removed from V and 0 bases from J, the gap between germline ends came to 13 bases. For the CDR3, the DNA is TGCGCCAGCAGCGGACGGACAGCGATGAACACTGAAGCTTTCTTT. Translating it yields CASSGRTAMNTEAFF.

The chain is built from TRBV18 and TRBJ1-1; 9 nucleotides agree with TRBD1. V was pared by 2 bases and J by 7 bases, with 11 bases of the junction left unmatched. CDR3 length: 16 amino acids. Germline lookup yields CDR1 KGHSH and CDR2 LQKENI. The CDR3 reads CASSPNTGGSFIEAFF. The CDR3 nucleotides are TGTGCCAGCTCACCAAACACAGGGGGCTCTTTCATTGAAGCTTTCTTT.

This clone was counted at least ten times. The CDR3 sequence is CASGLDLASNQPQHF. The CDR3 DNA reads as TGTGCTAGTGGCCTGGACCTAGCCAGCAATCAGCCCCAGCATTTT. V and J are TRBV12-5 and TRBJ1-5; unclear D gene. CDR1 and CDR2 from the germline V gene are LGHNT and FRNRAP. V lost 6 bases to trimming and J lost 1 base, with 13 bases between them. The CDR3 is made up of 15 amino acids. Full variable domain (rest looked up from reference TRBV12-5 and TRBJ1-5): DARVTQTPRHKVTEMGQEVTMRCQPILGHNTVFWYRQTMMQGLELLAYFRNRAPLDDSGMPKDRFSAEMPDATLATLKIQPSEPRDSAVYFCASGLDLASNQPQHFGDGTRLSIL.

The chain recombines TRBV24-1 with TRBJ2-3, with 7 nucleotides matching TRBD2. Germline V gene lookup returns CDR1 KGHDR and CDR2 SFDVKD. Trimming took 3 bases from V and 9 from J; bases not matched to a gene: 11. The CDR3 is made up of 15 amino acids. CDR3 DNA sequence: TGTGCCACCAGTGATGCCGGGACGGGAGGCCTAACGCAGTATTTT. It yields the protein CATSDAGTGGLTQYF.

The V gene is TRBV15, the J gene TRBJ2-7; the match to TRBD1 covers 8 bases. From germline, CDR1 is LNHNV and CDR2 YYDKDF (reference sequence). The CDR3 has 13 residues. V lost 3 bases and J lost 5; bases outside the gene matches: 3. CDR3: CATSRDRAHEQYF. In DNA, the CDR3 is TGTGCCACCAGCAGGGACAGGGCCCACGAGCAGTACTTC. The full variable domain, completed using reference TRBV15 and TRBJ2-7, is DAMVIQNPRYQVTQFGKPVTLSCSQTLNHNVMYWYQQKSSQAPKLLFHYYDKDFNNEADTPDNFQSRRPNTSFCFLDIRSPGLGDTAMYLCATSRDRAHEQYFGPGTRLTVT.

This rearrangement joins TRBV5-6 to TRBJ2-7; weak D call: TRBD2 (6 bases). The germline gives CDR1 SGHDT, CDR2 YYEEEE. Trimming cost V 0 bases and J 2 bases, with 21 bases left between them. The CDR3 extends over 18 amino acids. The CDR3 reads CASSLAAGPSWGTYEQYF. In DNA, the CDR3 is TGTGCCAGCAGCTTGGCGGCGGGACCCTCTTGGGGAACCTACGAGCAGTACTTC.

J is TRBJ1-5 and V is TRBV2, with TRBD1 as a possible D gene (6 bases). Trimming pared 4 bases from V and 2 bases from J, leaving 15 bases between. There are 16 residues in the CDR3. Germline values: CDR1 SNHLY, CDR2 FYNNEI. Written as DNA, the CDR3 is TGTGCCAGCAGTGGAGACAGGTCCTGGGGCAATCAGCCCCAGCATTTT. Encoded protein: CASSGDRSWGNQPQHF.

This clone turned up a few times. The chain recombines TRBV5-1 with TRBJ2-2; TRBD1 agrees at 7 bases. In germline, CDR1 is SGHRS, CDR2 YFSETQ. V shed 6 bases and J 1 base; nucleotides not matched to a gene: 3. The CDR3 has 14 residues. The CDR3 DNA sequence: TGCGCCAGCACCGGGACAGTGAACACCGGGGAGCTGTTTTTT. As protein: CASTGTVNTGELFF. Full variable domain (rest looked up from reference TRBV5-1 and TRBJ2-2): KAGVTQTPRYLIKTRGQQVTLSCSPISGHRSVSWYQQTPGQGLQFLFEYFSETQRNKGNFPGRFSGRQFSNSRSEMNVSTLELGDSALYLCASTGTVNTGELFFGEGSRLTVL.

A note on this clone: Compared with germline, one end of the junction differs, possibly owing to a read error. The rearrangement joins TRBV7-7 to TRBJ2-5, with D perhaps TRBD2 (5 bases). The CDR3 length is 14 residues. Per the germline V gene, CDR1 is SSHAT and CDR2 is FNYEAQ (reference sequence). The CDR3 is CASSLARFQETQYF. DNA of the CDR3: TGTGCTAGCAGCTTAGCGCGATTCCAAGAGACCCAGTACTTC.

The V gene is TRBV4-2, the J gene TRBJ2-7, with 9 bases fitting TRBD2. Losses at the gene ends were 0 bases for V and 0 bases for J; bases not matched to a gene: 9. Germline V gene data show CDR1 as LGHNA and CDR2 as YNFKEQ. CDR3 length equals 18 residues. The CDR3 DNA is TGTGCCAGCAGCCAAGAAGGTAGCGGGGGCCCAAGCTCCTACGAGCAGTACTTC. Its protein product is CASSQEGSGGPSSYEQYF.

The CDR3 is CASSHRDGSPLHF. The CDR3 DNA reads TGTGCCAGCAGCCACAGGGATGGTTCACCCCTCCACTTT. The chain employs TRBV9 and TRBJ1-6; a possible D gene is TRBD1 (6 bases). Trimming removed 4 bases at V and 9 bases at J, with 11 bases between. The CDR3 has 13 residues. Germline V gene lookup returns CDR1 SGDLS and CDR2 YYNGEE. Combining the CDR3 with reference TRBV9 and TRBJ1-6 gives the whole variable domain DSGVTQTPKHLITATGQRVTLRCSPRSGDLSVYWYQQSLDQGLQFLIQYYNGEERAKGNILERFSAQQFPDLHSELNLSSLELGDSALYFCASSHRDGSPLHFGNGTRLTVT.

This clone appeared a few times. This CDR3 is CASTKGALEAFF. The CDR3 coding sequence is TGTGCCAGCACCAAGGGGGCCCTGGAAGCTTTCTTT. The chain has TRBV11-2 and TRBJ1-1; the match to TRBD1 covers 7 bases. The V gene's germline CDR1 is SGHAT and CDR2 FQNNGV. V gave up 7 bases and J gave up 8 bases; unmatched junction bases: 7. CDR3 length: 12 residues.

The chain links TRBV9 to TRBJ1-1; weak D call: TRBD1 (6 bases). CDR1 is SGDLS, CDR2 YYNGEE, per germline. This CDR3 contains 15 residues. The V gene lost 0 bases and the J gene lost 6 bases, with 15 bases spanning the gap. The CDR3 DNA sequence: TGTGCCAGCAGCGTAGGAATCGGACAGATCGCTGAAGCTTTCTTT. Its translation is CASSVGIGQIAEAFF.

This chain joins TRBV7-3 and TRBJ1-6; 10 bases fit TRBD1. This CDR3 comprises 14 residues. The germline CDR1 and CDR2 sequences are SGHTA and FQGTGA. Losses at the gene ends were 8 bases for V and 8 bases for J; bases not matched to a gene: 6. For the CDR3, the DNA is TGTGCCAGCGCATACGGACAGGGGGATTCACCCCTCCACTTT. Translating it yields CASAYGQGDSPLHF.

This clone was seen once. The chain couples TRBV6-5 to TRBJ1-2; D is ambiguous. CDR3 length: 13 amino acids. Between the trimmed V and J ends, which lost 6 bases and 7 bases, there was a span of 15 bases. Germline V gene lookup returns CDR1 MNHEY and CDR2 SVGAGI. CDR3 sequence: CASREASGSGYTF. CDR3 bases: TGTGCCAGCAGGGAGGCCAGCGGGTCTGGCTACACCTTC.

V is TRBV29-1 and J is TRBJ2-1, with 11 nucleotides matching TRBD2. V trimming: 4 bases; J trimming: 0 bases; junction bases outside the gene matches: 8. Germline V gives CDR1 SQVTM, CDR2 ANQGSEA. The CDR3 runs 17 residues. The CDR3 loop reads CSVVGRTSGYSYNEQFF. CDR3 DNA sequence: TGCAGCGTTGTGGGGCGGACTAGCGGGTACTCCTACAATGAGCAGTTCTTC.

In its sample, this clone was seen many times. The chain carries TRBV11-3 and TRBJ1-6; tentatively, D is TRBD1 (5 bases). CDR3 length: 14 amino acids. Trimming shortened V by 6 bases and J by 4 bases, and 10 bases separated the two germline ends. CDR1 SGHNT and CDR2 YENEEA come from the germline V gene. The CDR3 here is CASSKPGYNSPLHF. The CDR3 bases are TGTGCCAGCAGTAAACCAGGGTATAATTCACCCCTCCACTTT.

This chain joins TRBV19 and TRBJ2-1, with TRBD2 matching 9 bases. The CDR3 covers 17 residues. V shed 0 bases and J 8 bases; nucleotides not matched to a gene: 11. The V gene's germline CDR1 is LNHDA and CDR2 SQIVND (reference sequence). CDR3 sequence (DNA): TGTGCCAGTAGTATAGATTGGGAGCGGGGGGTCACGGATGAGCAGTTCTTC. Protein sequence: CASSIDWERGVTDEQFF.

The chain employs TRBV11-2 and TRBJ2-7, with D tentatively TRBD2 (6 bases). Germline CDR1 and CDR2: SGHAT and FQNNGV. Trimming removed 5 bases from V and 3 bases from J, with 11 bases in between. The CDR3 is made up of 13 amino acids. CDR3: CASSIRGIYEQYF. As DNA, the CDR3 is TGTGCCAGCAGCATCCGGGGGATCTACGAGCAGTACTTC.